This entry lists 13 T cell receptor beta chains sequenced from one sample in a study of blood T cells in healthy people across ages. With a J-beta primer mix and a sample-barcoded 5' primer, a second PCR ran about 7 to 11 cycles. TCRdb passed the 5' RACE reads through MiXCR, listing each CDR3 protein once. The repertoire holds 800,000 or so distinct CDR3 sequences, with 46% as singletons. Specimen: blood. Source of these receptors: a man at least 80 years old in good health.

The genes are TRBV27 and TRBJ1-1; D is undetermined. V was clipped by 3 bases and J by 3 bases, with 11 bases between them. CDR3 size: 14 residues. CDR1 is MNHEY and CDR2 is SMNVEV in the germline V gene (reference sequence). In DNA, the CDR3 is TGTGCCAGCAGTTTTGAGGGTGGTCACACTGAAGCTTTCTTT. Its protein product is CASSFEGGHTEAFF.

This clonotype was picked up a small number of times. The chain uses TRBV7-3 and TRBJ1-6, with unresolved D. Trimming took off 4 bases at V and 14 bases at J, with 12 bases between the two ends. The CDR3 is made up of 12 amino acids. Looked up from germline, CDR1 is SGHTA and CDR2 is FQGTGA. CDR3 amino acids: CASSSLTDSLHF. DNA of the CDR3: TGTGCCAGCAGCTCCCTGACGGACTCCCTCCACTTT.

This clonotype was recorded many times. The J gene is TRBJ2-7, the V gene TRBV6-2 or TRBV6-3; 7 bases are a match to TRBD1. CDR3 length: 16 amino acids. Unmatched junction bases numbered 9, after V lost 2 bases and J lost 2 bases. Germline assignment: CDR1 MNHEY and CDR2 SVGEGT. CDR3 nucleotides: TGTGCCAGCAGTTACACCCGTATGGGACAGACCTACGAGCAGTACTTC. Encoded protein: CASSYTRMGQTYEQYF.

The chain recombines TRBV5-1 with TRBJ2-3; TRBD1 aligns across 10 bases. Trimming at V came to 0 bases and at J to 4 bases, leaving 8 bases not matched to a gene. CDR1 is SGHRS, CDR2 YFSETQ, per germline. This CDR3 region has 17 residues. CDR3 nucleotides: TGCGCCAGCAGCTTGGAACCCCGGGACAGGGGCCCAGATACGCAGTATTTT. The encoded protein is CASSLEPRDRGPDTQYF. Filled out from reference TRBV5-1 and TRBJ2-3, the complete variable domain reads KAGVTQTPRYLIKTRGQQVTLSCSPISGHRSVSWYQQTPGQGLQFLFEYFSETQRNKGNFPGRFSGRQFSNSRSEMNVSTLELGDSALYLCASSLEPRDRGPDTQYFGPGTRLTVL.

A remark on this clonotype: A clone one base away is much larger, so this may be a read error. This chain links TRBV10-3 with TRBJ2-1; unclear D gene. The J call may be faulty, since TRBJ2-7 better matches the DNA end. This CDR3 contains 17 residues. Germline CDR1 is ENHRY and CDR2 is SYGVKD. The CDR3: CAISESTGGRSYNEQYF. The DNA of the CDR3 is TGTGCCATCAGTGAGTCGACGGGCGGCAGGTCCTACAATGAGCAGTACTTC.

This chain connects TRBV7-4 to TRBJ1-5; D not resolved. V dropped 5 bases and J dropped 0 bases, with 14 bases sitting between them. Looked up from germline, CDR1 is SGHVT and CDR2 is SQSDAQ. CDR3 length: 16 residues. In DNA form, the CDR3 reads TGTGCCAGCAGCCCTGACCCCCAGGCTAGCAATCAGCCCCAGCATTTT. Translating it yields CASSPDPQASNQPQHF.

This chain links TRBV20-1 with TRBJ2-7; a possible D gene is TRBD1 (6 bases). CDR3 size: 15 residues. Germline V gene data show CDR1 as DFQATT and CDR2 as SNEGSKA (reference sequence). Trimming removed 1 base at V and 2 bases at J, with 15 bases between. The CDR3 DNA is TGCAGTGCTAGAGCGACGGGACACTCACCCTACGAGCAGTACTTC. It specifies CSARATGHSPYEQYF.

The chain employs TRBV27 and TRBJ2-7; TRBD1 might be the D (6 bases). Trimming removed 5 bases at V and 3 bases at J, with 11 bases between. The CDR3 is made up of 13 amino acids. CDR1 and CDR2 from the germline V gene are MNHEY and SMNVEV (reference sequence). CDR3 nucleotide sequence: TGTGCCAGCAGTGCAGGGGCATTCTACGAGCAGTACTTC. This translates into CASSAGAFYEQYF.

This clonotype came up many times. The chain links TRBV15 to TRBJ2-5; D perhaps matches TRBD2 (6 bases). The length of the CDR3 is 15 residues. Germline CDR1 reads LNHNV; CDR2 reads YYDKDF (reference sequence). V was shortened by 1 base and J by 3 bases, with 12 bases between the two germline ends. The DNA of the CDR3 is TGTGCCACCAGCAGAGGCGGGACCCGGAAAGAGACCCAGTACTTC. Translating it yields CATSRGGTRKETQYF.

A few counts support this clonotype. V usage is TRBV7-2 and J usage is TRBJ1-4; the match to TRBD1 covers 7 bases. Germline lookup yields CDR1 SGHTA and CDR2 FQGNSA. After removal of 4 bases from V and 0 bases from J, the junction contained 8 bases not matched to a gene. The CDR3 extends over 17 amino acids. The CDR3 region is CASSSRQGPPTNEKLFF. CDR3 in DNA: TGTGCCAGCAGCTCCCGACAGGGTCCCCCAACTAATGAAAAACTGTTTTTT.

The chain links TRBV29-1 to TRBJ2-3; 8 nucleotides agree with TRBD1. CDR1 is SQVTM and CDR2 is ANQGSEA in the germline V gene. The V gene end was trimmed by 3 bases and the J gene end by 3 bases; junction bases not matched to a gene: 5. This CDR3 spans 14 amino acids. The CDR3 sequence is CSVDQGAGTDTQYF. The CDR3 DNA is TGCAGCGTTGACCAGGGGGCAGGAACAGATACGCAGTATTTT.

This clonotype was recorded a few times. The chain recombines TRBV20-1 with TRBJ2-1; D is possibly TRBD2 (6 bases). V was cut by 5 bases and J by 4 bases, with 15 bases left in between. The CDR3 contains 14 residues. CDR1 is DFQATT and CDR2 is SNEGSKA in the germline V gene (reference sequence). CDR3 nucleotide sequence: TGCAGTGCTTGGGAGGAGGGGCTATACAATGAGCAGTTCTTC. The encoded protein is CSAWEEGLYNEQFF.

This clonotype was seen a few times. The J gene is TRBJ1-6, the V gene TRBV10-3; 8 bases agree with TRBD1. Germline trimming cut 10 bases from V and 10 bases from J; bases unmatched to any gene: 9. Germline loops: CDR1 ENHRY, CDR2 SYGVKD. The CDR3 is 13 residues long. In DNA, the CDR3 is TGTGCCACCCGGACAGGGATAACATCACCCCTCCACTTT. Amino acid sequence: CATRTGITSPLHF.